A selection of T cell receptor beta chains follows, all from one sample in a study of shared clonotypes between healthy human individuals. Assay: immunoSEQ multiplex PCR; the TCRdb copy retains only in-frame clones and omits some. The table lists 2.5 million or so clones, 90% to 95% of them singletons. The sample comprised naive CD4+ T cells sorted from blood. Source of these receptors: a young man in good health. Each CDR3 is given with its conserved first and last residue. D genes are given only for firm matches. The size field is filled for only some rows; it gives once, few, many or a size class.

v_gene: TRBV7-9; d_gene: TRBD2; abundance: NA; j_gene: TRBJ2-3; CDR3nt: TGTGCCAGCAGCTTAGCGCGACTAGCGGGGAACACAGATACGCAGTATTTT; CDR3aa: CASSLARLAGNTDTQYF
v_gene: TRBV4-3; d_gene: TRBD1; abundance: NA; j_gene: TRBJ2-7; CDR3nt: TGCGCCAGCAGCCTCGACAGGGGTTACGAGCAGTACTTC; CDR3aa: CASSLDRGYEQYF
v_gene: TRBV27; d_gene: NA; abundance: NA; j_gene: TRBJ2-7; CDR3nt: TGTGCCAGCAGTCAAGACTACTCCTACGAGCAGTACTTC; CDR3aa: CASSQDYSYEQYF
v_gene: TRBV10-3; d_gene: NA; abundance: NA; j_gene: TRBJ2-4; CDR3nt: TGTGCCATCAGTGGGGGGACCACTCTGGCCAAAAACATTCAGTACTTC; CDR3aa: CAISGGTTLAKNIQYF
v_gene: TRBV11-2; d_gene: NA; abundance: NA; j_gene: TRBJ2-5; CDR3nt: TGTGCCAGCAGCTTAGATGGGGTCTCCCTAGAGACCCAGTACTTC; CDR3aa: CASSLDGVSLETQYF
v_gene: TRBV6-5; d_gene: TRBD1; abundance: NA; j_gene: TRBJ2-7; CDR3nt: TGTGCCAGCACCACGACAGGGTCCTACGAGCAGTACTTC; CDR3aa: CASTTTGSYEQYF
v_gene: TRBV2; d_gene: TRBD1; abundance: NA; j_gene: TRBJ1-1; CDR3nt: TGTGCCAGCAGGGGGGACAGCTTAGGGTCTGAAGCTTTCTTT; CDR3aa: CASRGDSLGSEAFF
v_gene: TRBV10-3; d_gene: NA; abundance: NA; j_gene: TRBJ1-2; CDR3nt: TGTGCCATCAGTTTGGACAGAGCTAACTATGGCTACACCTTC; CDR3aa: CAISLDRANYGYTF
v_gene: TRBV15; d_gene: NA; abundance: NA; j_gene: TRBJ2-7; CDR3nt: TGTGCCACCAGCCAGTACGGGGGTGCCTACTACGAGCAGTACTTC; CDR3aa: CATSQYGGAYYEQYF
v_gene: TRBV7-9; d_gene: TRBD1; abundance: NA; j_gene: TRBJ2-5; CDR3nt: TGTGCCAGCAGCTTAGGACAGGGGATACAAGAGACCCAGTACTTC; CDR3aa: CASSLGQGIQETQYF
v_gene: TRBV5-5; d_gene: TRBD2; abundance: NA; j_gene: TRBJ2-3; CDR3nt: TGTGCCAGCAGCGTCGGGACTAGTTACGCAGATACGCAGTATTTT; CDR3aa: CASSVGTSYADTQYF
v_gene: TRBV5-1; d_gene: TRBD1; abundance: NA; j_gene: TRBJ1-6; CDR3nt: TGCGCCAGCAGCTTCCGGGACAGGGATTCACCCCTCCACTTT; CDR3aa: CASSFRDRDSPLHF
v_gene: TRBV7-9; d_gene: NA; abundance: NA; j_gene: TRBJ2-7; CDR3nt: TGTGCCAGCAGACTCGGTAATGGCGAGCAGTACTTC; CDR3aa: CASRLGNGEQYF
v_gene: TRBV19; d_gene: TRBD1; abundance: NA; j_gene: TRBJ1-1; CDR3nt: TGTGCCAGTATCTCGGGACAGCTAATGAACACTGAAGCTTTCTTT; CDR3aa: CASISGQLMNTEAFF
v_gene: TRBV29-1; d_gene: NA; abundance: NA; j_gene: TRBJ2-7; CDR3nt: TGCAGCGTTTCACAGGGTAACGGCGAGCAGTACTTC; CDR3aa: CSVSQGNGEQYF
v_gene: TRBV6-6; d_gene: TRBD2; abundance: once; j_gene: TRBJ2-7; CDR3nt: TGTGCCAGCAGGGACCTAGCGGGAGCTGCCTACGAGCAGTACTTC; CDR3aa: CASRDLAGAAYEQYF
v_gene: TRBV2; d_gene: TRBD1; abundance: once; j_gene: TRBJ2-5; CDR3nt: TGTGCCAGCAGCGCGTGGACAGGGCAAGAGACCCAGTACTTC; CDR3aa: CASSAWTGQETQYF
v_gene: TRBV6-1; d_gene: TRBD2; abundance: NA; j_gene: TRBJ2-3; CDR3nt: TGTGCCAGCAAGACGGGAGGAACAGATACGCAGTATTTT; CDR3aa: CASKTGGTDTQYF
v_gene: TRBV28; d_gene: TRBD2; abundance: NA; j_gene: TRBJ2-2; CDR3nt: TGTGCCAGCACCGGGACTAGCGCGGGAGGCGGGGAGCTGTTTTTT; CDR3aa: CASTGTSAGGGELFF
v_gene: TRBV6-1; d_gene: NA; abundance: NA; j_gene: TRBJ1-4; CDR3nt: TGTGCCAGCAGTGAAGCGCTTTGGGCAGTTAATGAAAAACTGTTTTTT; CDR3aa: CASSEALWAVNEKLFF
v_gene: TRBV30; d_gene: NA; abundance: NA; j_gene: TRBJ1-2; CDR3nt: TGTGCCTGGACTCAGACTAACTATGGCTACACCTTC; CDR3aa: CAWTQTNYGYTF
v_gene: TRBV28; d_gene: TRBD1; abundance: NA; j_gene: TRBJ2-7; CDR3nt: TGTGCCAGCCGGGACAGGCCGACCTACGAGCAGTACTTC; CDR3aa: CASRDRPTYEQYF
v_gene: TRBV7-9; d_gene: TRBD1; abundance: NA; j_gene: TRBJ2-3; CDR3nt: TGTGCCAGCAGCTTAATAGGGGGCGCCGCAGATACGCAGTATTTT; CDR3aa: CASSLIGGAADTQYF
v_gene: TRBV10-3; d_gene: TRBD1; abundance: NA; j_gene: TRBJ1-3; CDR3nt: TGTGCCATCAGTGGTACAGGGGCTGGAAACACCATATATTTT; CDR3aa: CAISGTGAGNTIYF
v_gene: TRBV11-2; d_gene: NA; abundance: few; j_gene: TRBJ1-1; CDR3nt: TGTGCCAGCAGGATCCTGATGAACACTGAAGCTTTCTTT; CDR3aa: CASRILMNTEAFF
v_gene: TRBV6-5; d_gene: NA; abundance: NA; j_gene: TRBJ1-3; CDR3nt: TGTGCCAGCAGCCAAGGGAATGGAAACACCATATATTTT; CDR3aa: CASSQGNGNTIYF
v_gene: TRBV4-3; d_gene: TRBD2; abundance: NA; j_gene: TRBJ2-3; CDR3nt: TGCGCCAGCAGCCAAGATAGGACTAGCGGGAGGCGCACAGATACGCAGTATTTT; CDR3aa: CASSQDRTSGRRTDTQYF
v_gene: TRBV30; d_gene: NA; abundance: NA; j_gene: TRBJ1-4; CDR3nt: TGTGCCTGGAGCAGGGGCGGGGGTGAAAAACTGTTTTTT; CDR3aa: CAWSRGGGEKLFF
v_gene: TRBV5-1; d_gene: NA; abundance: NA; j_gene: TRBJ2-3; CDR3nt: TGCGCCAGCAGCTGGGACACTAGCACAGATACGCAGTATTTT; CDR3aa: CASSWDTSTDTQYF
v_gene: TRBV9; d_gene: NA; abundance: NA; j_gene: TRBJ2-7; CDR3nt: TGTGCCAGCAGCGTAGACCAGGGATCCTACGAGCAGTACTTC; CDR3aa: CASSVDQGSYEQYF
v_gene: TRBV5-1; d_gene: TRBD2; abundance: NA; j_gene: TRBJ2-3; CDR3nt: TGCGCCAGCAGGACTAGCGGCACAGATACGCAGTATTTT; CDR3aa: CASRTSGTDTQYF
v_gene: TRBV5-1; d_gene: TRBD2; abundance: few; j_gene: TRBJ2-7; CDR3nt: TGCGCCAGCAGCACCATACTAGCGGGGGCCTACGAGCAGTACTTC; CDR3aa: CASSTILAGAYEQYF
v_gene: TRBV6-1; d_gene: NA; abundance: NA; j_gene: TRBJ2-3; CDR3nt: TGTGCCAGCAGTGTCGTTTGGGGTAGCGGACCCACAGATACGCAGTATTTT; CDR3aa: CASSVVWGSGPTDTQYF
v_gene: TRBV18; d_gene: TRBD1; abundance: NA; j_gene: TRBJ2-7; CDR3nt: TGTGCCAGCTCACCCCTCAGGGACAGGGTGGTAGTTAACGAGCAGTACTTC; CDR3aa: CASSPLRDRVVVNEQYF
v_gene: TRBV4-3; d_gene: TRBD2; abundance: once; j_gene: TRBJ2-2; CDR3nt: TGCGCCAGCAGCCCCGACGGCGGGGGAACCGGGGAGCTGTTTTTT; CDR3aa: CASSPDGGGTGELFF
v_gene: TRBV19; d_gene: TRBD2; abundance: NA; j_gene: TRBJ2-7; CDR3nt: TGTGCCACGGGACTAGCGGGAGCTAACGAGCAGTACTTC; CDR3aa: CATGLAGANEQYF
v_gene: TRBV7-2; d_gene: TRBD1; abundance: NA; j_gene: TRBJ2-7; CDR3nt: TGTGCCAGCAGCACCGGGACAGGGTATTACGAGCAGTACTTC; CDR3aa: CASSTGTGYYEQYF
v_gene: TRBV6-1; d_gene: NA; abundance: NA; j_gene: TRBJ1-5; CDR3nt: TGTGCCAGCAGTGAAATTCTGAATCAGCCCCAGCATTTT; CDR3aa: CASSEILNQPQHF
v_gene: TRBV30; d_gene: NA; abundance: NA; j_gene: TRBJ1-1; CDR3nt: TGTGCCTGGAGCACGGGGCAGTTTGAAGCTTTCTTT; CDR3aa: CAWSTGQFEAFF
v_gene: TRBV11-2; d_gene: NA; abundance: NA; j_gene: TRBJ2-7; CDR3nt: TGTGCCAGCAGCTCCGCTAGGGGTCCCTACGAGCAGTACTTC; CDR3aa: CASSSARGPYEQYF
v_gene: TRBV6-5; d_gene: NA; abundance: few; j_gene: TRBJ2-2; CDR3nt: TGTGCCAGCAGTTACTCCGGGGGGGAGCTGTTTTTT; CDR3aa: CASSYSGGELFF
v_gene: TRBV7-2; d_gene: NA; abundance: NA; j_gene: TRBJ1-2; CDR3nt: TGTGCCAGCAGCACCGACAGGAACTATGGCTACACCTTC; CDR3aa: CASSTDRNYGYTF
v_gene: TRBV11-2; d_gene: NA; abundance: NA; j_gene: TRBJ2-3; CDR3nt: TGTGCCAGCAGCTTAAGGCATTTT; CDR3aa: CASSLRHF
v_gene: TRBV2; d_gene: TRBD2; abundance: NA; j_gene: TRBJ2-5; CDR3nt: TGTGCCAGCAGTATAACTAGCGGGAGATTTCGGGAGACCCAGTACTTC; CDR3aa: CASSITSGRFRETQYF
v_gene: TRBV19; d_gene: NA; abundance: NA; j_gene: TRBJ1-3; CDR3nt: TGTGCCAGTAGTGGGGTACGCAGGTCTGGAAACACCATATATTTT; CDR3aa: CASSGVRRSGNTIYF
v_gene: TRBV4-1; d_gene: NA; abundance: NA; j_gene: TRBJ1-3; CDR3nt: TGCGCCAGCAGCCAAGATCCTAGGCCGGCTGGAAACACCATATATTTT; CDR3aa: CASSQDPRPAGNTIYF
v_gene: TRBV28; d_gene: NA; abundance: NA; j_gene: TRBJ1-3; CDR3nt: TGTGCCAGCAGCCCTCTGGGCAGGGTGAGCTCTGGAAACACCATATATTTT; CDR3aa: CASSPLGRVSSGNTIYF
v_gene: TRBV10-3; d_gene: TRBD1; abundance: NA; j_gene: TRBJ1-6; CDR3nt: TGTGCCATCAGTGACTCGACAGGGGGGGGTAATTCACCCCTCCACTTT; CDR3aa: CAISDSTGGGNSPLHF
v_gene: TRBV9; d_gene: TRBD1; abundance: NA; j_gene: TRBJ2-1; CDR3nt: TGTGCCAGCAGCCTGGACAGGGTTTCCTACAATGAGCAGTTCTTC; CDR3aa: CASSLDRVSYNEQFF
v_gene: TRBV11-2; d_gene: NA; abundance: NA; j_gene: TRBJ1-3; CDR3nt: TGTGCCAGCAGCTTGAGAAGACAGGCCAACTCTGGAAACACCATATATTTT; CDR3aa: CASSLRRQANSGNTIYF
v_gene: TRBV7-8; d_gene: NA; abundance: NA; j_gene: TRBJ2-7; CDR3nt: TGTGCCAGCAGCTTAACTTTAAGCGAGCAGTACTTC; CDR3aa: CASSLTLSEQYF
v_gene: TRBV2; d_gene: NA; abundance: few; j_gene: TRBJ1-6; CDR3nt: TGTGCCAGCAGTGCGCAGGGGAGAGATAATTCACCCCTCCACTTT; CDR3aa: CASSAQGRDNSPLHF
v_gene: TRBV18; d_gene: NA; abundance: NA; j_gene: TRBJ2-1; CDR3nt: TGTGCCAGCTCACCACAAACTATTGAGCAGTTCTTC; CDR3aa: CASSPQTIEQFF